These 22 T cell receptor beta chains were sequenced from one sample in a study of shared clonotypes between healthy human individuals. TCRdb's copy holds only in-frame clones and misses some; the assay was immunoSEQ multiplex PCR. The sample has a few million clones, approximately 95% seen once. The material sequenced was naive CD4+ T cells from PBMCs. Subset meaning: CD45RA+ positively selected. All receptors come from a man between 18 and 29 years old in good health. Some clones in this sample may be carry-over from other donors' samples.

The chain recombines TRBV9 with TRBJ2-6; 10 bases map to TRBD1. Germline V gene sequence: CDR1 SGDLS, CDR2 YYNGEE. V shed 0 bases, J shed 2 bases, and the junction held 5 bases outside the gene matches. This CDR3 has 18 residues. The CDR3 DNA reads TGTGCCAGCAGCGTAGGTTTAGGGACAGGGGCTGGGGCCAACGTCCTGACTTTC. This gives the protein CASSVGLGTGAGANVLTF.

This chain joins TRBV7-9 and TRBJ1-1; a possible D gene is TRBD1 (5 bases). This CDR3 is 17 amino acids long. Looked up from germline, CDR1 is SEHNR and CDR2 is FQNEAQ (reference sequence). V lost 5 bases, J lost 2 bases, and 21 bases lay in between. CDR3 sequence reads: CASSRFTGLVKNTEAFF. CDR3 bases: TGTGCCAGCAGCCGATTCACGGGACTTGTTAAAAACACTGAAGCTTTCTTT.

The rearrangement uses TRBV5-6 and TRBJ1-1, with D unclear. Trimming pared 0 bases from V and 10 bases from J, leaving 13 bases between. This CDR3 contains 13 residues. The germline gives CDR1 SGHDT, CDR2 YYEEEE. The CDR3 reads CASSLDARPSAFF. CDR3 DNA: TGTGCCAGCAGCTTGGACGCCCGCCCGTCAGCTTTCTTT. Supplemented by reference TRBV5-6 and TRBJ1-1, the full variable domain reads DAGVTQSPTHLIKTRGQQVTLRCSPKSGHDTVSWYQQALGQGPQFIFQYYEEEERQRGNFPDRFSGHQFPNYSSELNVNALLLGDSALYLCASSLDARPSAFFGQGTRLTVV.

Concerning this clone itself: Mismatch with germline at one junction end may stem from a read error. The V call is TRBV27, the J call TRBJ2-5; possible D gene TRBD1, 5 bases. This CDR3 region has 15 residues. The germline V gene encodes CDR1 MNHEY and CDR2 SMNVEV (reference sequence). The CDR3 DNA sequence: TGTGCCAGCAGTCAACTGGACATCCGGCAAGGGACCCAGTACTTC. It specifies CASSQLDIRQGTQYF.

The rearrangement uses TRBV9 and TRBJ2-3, with 7 bases aligning to TRBD1. Per the germline V gene, CDR1 is SGDLS and CDR2 is YYNGEE. Trimming at V came to 4 bases and at J to 4 bases, leaving 6 bases not matched to a gene. This CDR3 contains 14 residues. The CDR3 region is CASSYQDRPDTQYF. CDR3 coding DNA: TGTGCCAGCAGCTACCAGGACAGGCCAGATACGCAGTATTTT.

The chain links TRBV11-2 to TRBJ2-3; 14 nucleotides line up with TRBD2. The ends lost 8 bases at V and 3 bases at J; junction bases unmatched: 13. CDR1 is SGHAT, CDR2 FQNNGV, per germline. The CDR3 contains 18 residues. CDR3 in amino acids: CASRSGTSGSNPTDTQYF. The CDR3, as DNA: TGTGCCAGCCGTTCCGGGACTAGCGGGAGTAATCCGACAGATACGCAGTATTTT.

In regard to this clone: This sample also contains other DNA sequences that code for the same CDR3. The chain uses TRBV7-2 and TRBJ2-7; 7 bases match TRBD2. The CDR3 extends over 14 amino acids. The germline V gene encodes CDR1 SGHTA and CDR2 FQGNSA. The V segment lost 1 base and the J segment 2 bases; nucleotides outside the gene matches: 2. Here the CDR3 reads CASSLGLAPYEQYF. DNA for the CDR3: TGTGCCAGCAGCTTAGGACTAGCTCCCTACGAGCAGTACTTC.

CDR3 sequence reads: CASSPLTSVYNEQFF. CDR3 DNA sequence: TGTGCCAGCAGTCCATTGACTAGCGTATACAATGAGCAGTTCTTC. The chain recombines TRBV9 with TRBJ2-1, with TRBD2 matching 8 bases. Germline V gene data show CDR1 as SGDLS and CDR2 as YYNGEE. CDR3 length equals 15 residues. Trimming at V came to 5 bases and at J to 4 bases, leaving 8 bases not matched to a gene.

Here the CDR3 DNA reads TGCGCCAGCAGCGGGGGACTAGCGGGCCACTACAATGAGCAGTTCTTC. Translation: CASSGGLAGHYNEQFF. The chain joins TRBV5-1 to TRBJ2-1; TRBD2 matches at 12 bases. The CDR3 is made up of 16 amino acids. From germline, CDR1 is SGHRS and CDR2 YFSETQ. The V segment lost 4 bases and the J segment 3 bases; nucleotides outside the gene matches: 5.

The chain uses TRBV6-6 and TRBJ2-5; 16 bases align to TRBD2. The length of the CDR3 is 16 residues. V was pared by 4 bases and J by 5 bases, with 4 bases of the junction left unmatched. The germline V gene has CDR1 MNHNY and CDR2 SVGAGI (reference sequence). The CDR3 DNA is TGTGCCAGCAGTTCGGGACTAGCGGGAGGGCGGGAGACCCAGTACTTC. Translating gives CASSSGLAGGRETQYF.

In its sample, this clone was seen once. This CDR3 is also generated by other DNA sequences in the sample. This chain joins TRBV5-1 and TRBJ2-5; 12 nucleotides match TRBD2. The germline V gene has CDR1 SGHRS and CDR2 YFSETQ. The CDR3 is made up of 15 amino acids. J was trimmed by 2 bases and V by 3 bases; bases with no gene match: 2. The DNA of the CDR3 is TGCGCCAGCAGCTCTGGACTAGCGGGACAAGAGACCCAGTACTTC. Translating it yields CASSSGLAGQETQYF. Full variable domain (missing parts from reference TRBV5-1 and TRBJ2-5): KAGVTQTPRYLIKTRGQQVTLSCSPISGHRSVSWYQQTPGQGLQFLFEYFSETQRNKGNFPGRFSGRQFSNSRSEMNVSTLELGDSALYLCASSSGLAGQETQYFGPGTRLLVL.

The chain couples TRBV19 to TRBJ2-7; D is undetermined. The length of the CDR3 is 14 residues. CDR1 LNHDA and CDR2 SQIVND come from the germline V gene (reference sequence). Trimming left V 3 bases short and J 5 bases short, with 14 bases between. The CDR3 nucleotides read TGTGCCAGTAGTATTACCGGGCCCCACGACGAGCAGTACTTC. Its translation is CASSITGPHDEQYF.

This chain uses TRBV5-1 with TRBJ1-5; D gene uncertain. V dropped 4 bases and J dropped 4 bases, with 9 bases sitting between them. This CDR3 comprises 13 residues. Germline-derived CDR1 and CDR2 are SGHRS and YFSETQ. Here the CDR3 reads CASSTTPNQPQHF. The CDR3 DNA is TGCGCCAGCAGCACGACACCAAATCAGCCCCAGCATTTT.

The rearrangement joins TRBV4-1 to TRBJ2-7; the match to TRBD2 covers 12 bases. From germline, CDR1 is MGHRA and CDR2 YSYEKL. J was trimmed by 4 bases and V by 4 bases; bases with no gene match: 14. This CDR3 region has 18 residues. CDR3 nucleotides: TGCGCCAGCAGCCCACCGTTAACGCGGACTAGCGGGACATACGAGCAGTACTTC. It encodes CASSPPLTRTSGTYEQYF.

This chain joins TRBV7-2 and TRBJ2-5; D perhaps matches TRBD2 (5 bases). V was shortened by 5 bases and J by 5 bases, with 12 bases between the two germline ends. The V gene's germline CDR1 is SGHTA and CDR2 FQGNSA. The CDR3 contains 13 residues. CDR3 loop: CASSLTRSETQYF. Written as DNA, the CDR3 is TGTGCCAGCAGCCTAACTAGGTCGGAGACCCAGTACTTC.

The chain carries TRBV5-1 and TRBJ1-4; D not certain. Trimming removed 4 bases at V and 8 bases at J, with 9 bases between. Germline V gene data show CDR1 as SGHRS and CDR2 as YFSETQ. CDR3 length: 12 amino acids. This CDR3 is CASSASGEKLFF. For the CDR3, the DNA is TGCGCCAGCAGCGCATCGGGGGAAAAACTGTTTTTT.

The chain carries TRBV11-2 and TRBJ1-2; D gene ambiguous. The CDR3 is made up of 16 amino acids. The V gene lost 3 bases and the J gene lost 8 bases, with 22 bases spanning the gap. Germline CDR1 SGHAT, CDR2 FQNNGV. The DNA for the CDR3 is TGTGCCAGCAGCTTCCTGGAGGGTTTTGTGCGAGCGGGCTACACCTTC. Amino acid sequence: CASSFLEGFVRAGYTF.

The gene calls are TRBV9 and TRBJ2-3; 8 nucleotides match TRBD2. The germline V gene encodes CDR1 SGDLS and CDR2 YYNGEE. The CDR3 is 17 amino acids. The ends lost 5 bases at V and 2 bases at J; junction bases unmatched: 13. For the CDR3, the DNA is TGTGCCAGCAGACACCGCGGGACTAGGGGTAACACAGATACGCAGTATTTT. It yields the protein CASRHRGTRGNTDTQYF.

The chain joins TRBV5-8 to TRBJ1-2; D is ambiguous. Trimming left V 1 base short and J 6 bases short, with 16 bases between. There are 15 residues in the CDR3. Germline V lookup: CDR1 SGHTS, CDR2 YDEGEE. The CDR3 is CASSLYSLTLNGYTF. As DNA, the CDR3 is TGTGCCAGCAGCTTGTACAGCCTGACTTTGAATGGCTACACCTTC.

The V call is TRBV9, the J call TRBJ1-2, with 9 positions matching TRBD1. Losses at the gene ends were 4 bases for V and 10 bases for J; bases not matched to a gene: 11. Germline V lookup: CDR1 SGDLS, CDR2 YYNGEE. This CDR3 has 14 amino acids. CDR3 nucleotide sequence: TGTGCCAGCAGCCCCAACCCGACAGGGGGGGACTACACCTTC. Its translation: CASSPNPTGGDYTF.

The gene calls are TRBV10-3 and TRBJ2-1; D is ambiguous. V lost 0 bases, J lost 10 bases, and 7 bases lay in between. This CDR3 has 12 amino acids. Germline V gives CDR1 ENHRY, CDR2 SYGVKD. The CDR3, as DNA: TGTGCCATCAGTGAGTCCCGGCCGGAGCAGTTCTTC. This sequence encodes CAISESRPEQFF.

The chain combines TRBV6-5 with TRBJ2-7; TRBD2 agrees at 10 bases. In germline, CDR1 is MNHEY, CDR2 SVGAGI. This CDR3 region has 15 residues. J was trimmed by 3 bases and V by 6 bases; bases with no gene match: 8. CDR3 region: CASRAVGTSVYEQYF. The CDR3, as DNA: TGTGCCAGCAGGGCGGTCGGGACTAGCGTCTACGAGCAGTACTTC.